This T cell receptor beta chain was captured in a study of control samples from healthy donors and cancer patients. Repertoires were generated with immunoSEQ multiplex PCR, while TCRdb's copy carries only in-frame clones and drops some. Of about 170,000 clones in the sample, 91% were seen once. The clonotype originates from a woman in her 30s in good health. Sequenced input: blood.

For the CDR3, the DNA is TGTGCCAGCAGCCAAGTAGCAGCGGGAGGGACCGAGCAGTACTTC. It specifies CASSQVAAGGTEQYF. J is TRBJ2-7 and V is TRBV3-1 (or the pseudogene TRBV3-2), with 10 bases that match TRBD2. The CDR3 contains 15 residues. J lost 6 bases, V lost 1 base, and 6 bases had no gene match. Germline values: CDR1 LGHDT, CDR2 YNNKEL (reference sequence).